This T cell receptor beta chain was identified during a study of CD8+ T cells in alopecia areata. This CDR3 has 11 amino acids. Trimming pared 6 bases from V and 5 bases from J, leaving 9 bases between. CDR1 DFQATT and CDR2 SNEGSKA come from the germline V gene (reference sequence). Comment on this clone: The sample carries other DNA sequences with the same CDR3.

TCR sequencing used cDNA made by reverse transcription of extracted RNA. Here immunoSEQ multiplex PCR was the method, and the copy in TCRdb shows in-frame clones only, minus some. The sample carries about 250,000 clones, around 64% recorded once. The treatment was: oral pan-JAK inhibitor, 5-10 mg twice daily. The chain carries TRBV20-1 and TRBJ2-3; D possibly uses TRBD1 or TRBD2 (5 bases each). This clonotype was obtained from a human donor with alopecia areata. Material: CD4+ T cells sorted from blood, obtained at week 52, from a patient treated with tofacitinib. CDR3 in DNA: TGCAGTGCGGAGAGGGGAGATACGCAGTATTTT. It yields the protein CSAERGDTQYF.